These 18 T cell receptor beta chains originate from one sample sequenced in a study of cytomegalovirus exposure and HLA in healthy donors. PCR amplification relied on 60 Vbeta primers (plus 13 Jbeta primers). Clones were read by immunoSEQ multiplex PCR, and TCRdb kept only the in-frame ones, dropping some. The sample has 120,000 or so clones, 70% to 80% seen once; the top ten hold approximately 16%. Sequenced: PBMCs. These receptors all come from a man aged 45-65 years in good health and CMV-seropositive.

The genes are TRBV7-2 and TRBJ2-7, with 13 positions matching TRBD2. The CDR3 has 15 amino acids. The germline CDR1 and CDR2 sequences are SGHTA and FQGNSA. The V segment lost 5 bases and the J segment 2 bases; nucleotides outside the gene matches: 3. The CDR3 coding sequence is TGTGCCAGCAGCCCAGGACTAGCGGGAGCCTACGAGCAGTACTTC. It is translated as CASSPGLAGAYEQYF.

The chain links TRBV2 to TRBJ2-1; no firm D call. Germline values: CDR1 SNHLY, CDR2 FYNNEI. The CDR3 extends over 13 amino acids. The V end was cut by 5 bases, the J end by 4 bases, with 9 bases between. The CDR3 DNA sequence: TGTGCCAGCAGTTCGCAGGTATACAATGAGCAGTTCTTC. This gives the protein CASSSQVYNEQFF.

This clone was recorded once. This chain uses TRBV6-5 with TRBJ1-5, with a weak D call TRBD1 (6 bases). Germline values: CDR1 MNHEY, CDR2 SVGAGI. The V and J ends lost 5 bases and 3 bases respectively, with 8 bases between them. The CDR3 runs 13 residues. In DNA form, the CDR3 reads TGTGCCAGCAGTCGGACAGTCAATCAGCCCCAGCATTTT. Amino acids: CASSRTVNQPQHF.

The V and J genes are TRBV7-2 and TRBJ2-3; 7 nucleotides line up with TRBD2. Per the germline V gene, CDR1 is SGHTA and CDR2 is FQGNSA. The trim removed 3 bases at V and 0 bases at J, leaving 9 bases unmatched. There are 17 residues in the CDR3. The CDR3 DNA sequence: TGTGCCAGCAGCTTCGTGCCGGGGGGTTTTAGCACAGATACGCAGTATTTT. This sequence encodes CASSFVPGGFSTDTQYF.

The chain recombines TRBV15 with TRBJ2-7, with TRBD2 as a possible D gene (5 bases). Germline assignment: CDR1 LNHNV and CDR2 YYDKDF (reference sequence). Deletions cut 2 bases from V and 2 bases from J, with 7 bases between. This CDR3 region has 13 residues. CDR3 in amino acids: CATSRYGAYEQYF. CDR3 nucleotide sequence: TGTGCCACCAGCAGATACGGGGCCTACGAGCAGTACTTC.

CDR3 in amino acids: CASSRSSASYGYTF. CDR3 bases: TGTGCCAGCAGCCGGTCCAGCGCAAGTTATGGCTACACCTTC. J is TRBJ1-2 and V is TRBV14; no firm D call. CDR1 is SGHDN and CDR2 is FVKESK in the germline V gene. This CDR3 is 14 amino acids long. The V end was cut by 4 bases, the J end by 5 bases, with 14 bases between.

In the case of this clone: At one end the junction does not follow the germline gene, possibly because of a read error. V is TRBV7-7 and J is TRBJ2-3, with TRBD2 matching 11 bases. Germline CDR1 and CDR2: SSHAT and FNYEAQ (reference sequence). The CDR3 is 15 residues long. CDR3 nucleotides: TGTGCTAGCAGCTTAGCGGGAGGGATCAAGGATACGCAGTATTTT. It codes for CASSLAGGIKDTQYF.

V and J are TRBV27 and TRBJ2-7; 11 bases match TRBD2. The CDR3 has 16 residues. V trimming: 5 bases; J trimming: 2 bases; junction bases outside the gene matches: 8. The germline CDR1 and CDR2 sequences are MNHEY and SMNVEV (reference sequence). The CDR3 here is CASSIRTSGLAYEQYF. Here the CDR3 DNA reads TGTGCCAGCAGTATACGGACTAGCGGGCTGGCCTACGAGCAGTACTTC.

As concerns this clone: Distinct nucleotide sequences in the sample also encode this CDR3. V and J are TRBV5-4 and TRBJ2-5; D unresolved. Germline V CDR1 and CDR2: SGHNT, YYREEE (reference sequence). V shed 0 bases and J shed 5 bases, with 11 bases lying between them. The CDR3 is 14 amino acids. CDR3 sequence reads: CASSLGTEEETQYF. In DNA form, the CDR3 reads TGTGCCAGCAGCTTGGGAACAGAAGAGGAGACCCAGTACTTC.

The chain carries TRBV5-6 and TRBJ2-3; D is possibly TRBD2 (5 bases). V lost 0 bases, J lost 0 bases, and 11 bases lay in between. Germline values: CDR1 SGHDT, CDR2 YYEEEE. The length of the CDR3 is 16 residues. DNA of the CDR3: TGTGCCAGCAGCTTGGCCGGCTTAGCGAGCACAGATACGCAGTATTTT. Its protein product is CASSLAGLASTDTQYF.

This clone was picked up a small number of times. The chain combines TRBV5-6 with TRBJ1-1; TRBD1 might be the D (5 bases). CDR1 and CDR2 (germline): SGHDT, YYEEEE. CDR3 size: 14 residues. The V end lost 4 bases, the J end lost 3 bases, and 13 bases lay between the germline ends. The CDR3, as DNA: TGTGCCAGCAGCCTCCCAGGCAGGGACACTGAAGCTTTCTTT. It codes for CASSLPGRDTEAFF.

The chain uses TRBV4-1 and TRBJ1-4, with D possibly being TRBD1 (5 bases). The CDR3 totals 20 residues. The germline V gene encodes CDR1 MGHRA and CDR2 YSYEKL. V was cut by 0 bases and J by 4 bases, with 24 bases left in between. CDR3 loop: CASSQDWIGRVTGGNEKLFF. Written as DNA, the CDR3 is TGCGCCAGCAGCCAAGATTGGATCGGCAGGGTGACCGGGGGTAATGAAAAACTGTTTTTT.

The V call is TRBV11-3, the J call TRBJ1-6; 8 nucleotides match TRBD1. The V and J ends lost 2 bases and 7 bases, in that order; junction bases with no gene match: 4. Germline CDR1 SGHNT, CDR2 YENEEA. CDR3 length: 15 residues. CDR3 residues: CASSLRGQANSPLHF. The CDR3 region has the DNA TGTGCCAGCAGCTTAAGGGGACAGGCGAATTCACCCCTCCACTTT. Looking up the rest from reference TRBV11-3 and TRBJ1-6 gives the full variable domain: EAGVVQSPRYKIIEKKQPVAFWCNPISGHNTLYWYLQNLGQGPELLIRYENEEAVDDSQLPKDRFSAERLKGVDSTLKIQPAELGDSAVYLCASSLRGQANSPLHFGNGTRLTVT.

The CDR3 DNA sequence: TGTGCCAGCAGTTACCCCTCGGAGGCTCCGAGCACAGATACGCAGTATTTT. This codes for CASSYPSEAPSTDTQYF. The rearrangement links TRBV2 to TRBJ2-3; TRBD2 is a possible D gene (5 bases). Germline CDR1 reads SNHLY; CDR2 reads FYNNEI. V was trimmed by 5 bases and J by 0 bases, leaving 18 bases between them. The CDR3 is 17 amino acids. The full variable domain, its missing parts supplied by reference TRBV2 and TRBJ2-3, is EPEVTQTPSHQVTQMGQEVILRCVPISNHLYFYWYRQILGQKVEFLVSFYNNEISEKSEIFDDQFSVERPDGSNFTLKIRSTKLEDSAMYFCASSYPSEAPSTDTQYFGPGTRLTVL.

This chain connects TRBV4-1 to TRBJ2-2, with D perhaps TRBD1 (5 bases). CDR3 length equals 15 residues. V was shortened by 0 bases and J by 1 base, with 6 bases between the two germline ends. Germline V gene lookup returns CDR1 MGHRA and CDR2 YSYEKL. CDR3 region: CASSQEGQNTGELFF. CDR3 in DNA: TGCGCCAGCAGCCAAGAGGGGCAGAACACCGGGGAGCTGTTTTTT.

V usage is TRBV25-1 and J usage is TRBJ2-1, with D tentatively TRBD2 (6 bases). V dropped 1 base and J dropped 0 bases, with 13 bases sitting between them. CDR1 MGHDK and CDR2 SYGVNS come from the germline V gene. The CDR3 consists of 17 residues. The CDR3 here is CASSEWVAGSSYNEQFF. CDR3 nucleotide sequence: TGTGCCAGCAGTGAATGGGTGGCGGGAAGCTCCTACAATGAGCAGTTCTTC.

This sequence joins TRBV18 and TRBJ1-5, with D possibly TRBD1 on 5 matching bases. Germline CDR1 is KGHSH and CDR2 is LQKENI. The V gene lost 5 bases and the J gene lost 6 bases, with 8 bases spanning the gap. The CDR3 is made up of 12 amino acids. CDR3 region: CASSDSRQPQHF. Written as DNA, the CDR3 is TGTGCCAGCTCAGACAGTCGTCAGCCCCAGCATTTT.

This chain connects TRBV5-5 to TRBJ2-3, with 8 bases matching TRBD1. The V and J ends lost 0 bases and 5 bases, in that order; junction bases with no gene match: 5. This CDR3 has 15 amino acids. Germline-derived CDR1 and CDR2 are SGHKS and YYEKEE (reference sequence). The CDR3: CASSLGTGPGDTQYF. The CDR3 DNA reads TGTGCCAGCAGCTTGGGGACAGGGCCGGGAGATACGCAGTATTTT.